This T cell receptor beta chain was captured by sequencing in a study of T-cell reconstitution after alpha-beta-depleted transplantation in children. Study-wide findings and caveats: T-cell counts and diversity at one year following transplant were attributed mainly to newly produced T cells. Expanded graft clones, several hundred of them, were reportedly the source of alpha-beta T cells about two months after transplant.

A TCRbeta library incorporating unique molecular identifiers was prepared. TCRdb re-called the PCR reads with MiXCR, one entry per CDR3 protein. This table holds about 250,000 distinct CDR3 sequences, approximately 24% found once. This clonotype was observed a handful of times. The target antigen is unknown. The CDR3 contains 14 residues. V gave up 3 bases and J gave up 3 bases, with 12 bases separating them. This sequence joins TRBV12-3 or TRBV12-4 and TRBJ2-7, with a tentative D call TRBD1 (5 bases). This clonotype originated in a female patient aged 2-9 years who had a stem cell transplant for congenital amegakaryocytic thrombocytopenia, so the T cells may come from the graft donor. This specimen was PBMCs, mostly from graft donor cells, taken 360 days after TCRalphabeta/CD19-depleted stem cell transplant. This chain's CDR3 is CASSFPGHRYEQYF. For the CDR3, the DNA is TGTGCCAGCAGTTTTCCAGGACATCGCTACGAGCAGTACTTC.